Here is one T cell receptor beta chain with its context. The data originate from a study of identical twins. Germline lookup yields CDR1 SGHAT and CDR2 FQNNGV. Trimming left V 5 bases short and J 2 bases short, with 16 bases between. The CDR3 covers 15 residues. TCRdb reanalysed the 5' RACE reads using MiXCR and keeps one entry per CDR3 protein. The sample shows 400,000 to 600,000 distinct CDR3 sequences, about 22% of them seen only once. These data were likewise used in another study, on yellow fever vaccine responses in identical twins.

Sequenced sample: CD4+ T cells sorted from blood. The source of this sequence is a woman aged 18 to 35 in good health. This chain links TRBV11-2 with TRBJ2-7; D remains unclear. The CDR3 is CASSLGGVPAYEQYF. Written as DNA, the CDR3 is TGTGCCAGCAGCCTCGGCGGCGTGCCTGCCTACGAGCAGTACTTC. Using reference TRBV11-2 and TRBJ2-7 for the parts outside the CDR3, the full variable domain is EAGVAQSPRYKIIEKRQSVAFWCNPISGHATLYWYQQILGQGPKLLIQFQNNGVVDDSQLPKDRFSAERLKGVDSTLKIQPAKLEDSAVYLCASSLGGVPAYEQYFGPGTRLTVT.